Included here is one T cell receptor (beta chain) sequence, with context. No antigen is known for it. Within one base of it there is no much larger clone, and no base qualities were kept. V and J are truncated by 6 bases and 0 bases respectively, leaving an intervening sequence of 12 bases. The CDR3, cysteine through phenylalanine, is 15 amino acids long. The sequence is cut down to CDR3 DNA, 45 bases in frame from base 1. The germline V gene specifies MNHEY as CDR1 and SVGAGI as CDR2. The library was built by means of 5' RACE. The listed sequencing device is Illumina HiSeq 2500. A second PCR of about 6 to 11 cycles was performed with a sample-barcoded 5' primer and a J-beta primer mix. Each TCR beta cDNA molecule received a unique molecular identifier from a template-switch 5' adaptor carrying 12 random nucleotides. Each sample yielded at least 3 million CDR3-containing paired-end reads. The Mint cDNA synthesis kit, primed by a TRBC-specific oligonucleotide, was used to synthesize first-strand cDNA from all RNA. After uracil-DNA glycosylase treatment, a first 18-cycle PCR used universal primers M1SS and BC2_uni_R on all cDNA. The authors processed their data as follows. For normalization, 1 million high-quality reads were randomly selected from each sample, with every read carrying a distinct molecular identifier. Reads with shared molecular identifiers were discarded instead of being binned into consensus sequences. MiTCR, with a Q25 quality threshold and the strictest error-elimination algorithm, was used for CDR3 identification, clonotype clustering and error correction. A nonparametric unseen species model with Euler transformation was used to estimate a lower bound on total TCR beta diversity. Clones were called with MiXCR by TCRdb after fastp trimmed the public reads at Q25, and only in-frame beta chains were retained. Each record represents a unique CDR3 protein, reported with the most common genes and DNA among its rows. The V and J calls shown here were made by TCRdb, not taken from the authors' results. The sample has hundreds of thousands of distinct CDR3 sequences on record, around 24% of them singletons. 8.7% of the sample is in the top ten clones.

The data belong to a study of blood T cells in healthy people across ages (dated by TCRdb to about 2015). Background on the whole study: In model experiments, template switching captured about one uniquely barcoded TCR beta cDNA molecule for every two T cells. Age-related changes in TCR beta repertoire diversity were measured in the study by deep sequencing normalized with unique cDNA molecular identifiers. For two donors (one aged 18 to 29 and one aged 80 or older), the study analyzed two additional independent replicas of 1 million unique cDNA reads from the same blood draw. The donors were split into four age groups: young (average 16 years), middle-aged (around 40), aged (approximately 60) and long-lived (roughly 77). The full study reports these points: Because donor CMV infection status was unknown, age-related changes in expanded clonotypes were potentially confounded. Observed TCR beta diversity correlated strongly with the percentage of naive T cells measured by flow cytometry. The long-lived group showed more naive CD4+ T cells, fewer expanded clones and increased TCR diversity than the aged group, suggesting age selection. Estimates of total diversity based on one million sequenced T cells were regarded as lower bounds and as underestimates. Bulk unsorted PBMC profiling prevented conclusive comparison of naive and antigen-experienced compartments. Observed TCR beta diversity per million T cells fell roughly linearly with age, and a significant reduction was already apparent by age around 40.

Donors were a few dozen systemically healthy Caucasian individuals from Russia aged about 6 to 100 years. Each donor gave around 9.9 milliliters of peripheral blood, collected into EDTA-treated Vacutainer tubes. PBMCs were isolated by Ficoll-Paque density-gradient centrifugation, with at least 6 million obtained per sample. Trizol reagent was used to extract total RNA from the PBMCs, yielding at least 5.5 micrograms per sample. For every donor, an aliquot of PBMCs went through flow cytometry to measure the percentages of naive CD45RAhigh/CD27high T cells. These data are also associated with another study on T cells of mothers and their children. That second publication adds: The donors were nine systemically healthy Caucasian individuals, made up of three mothers and their six children. cDNA synthesis consumed the entire amount of extracted RNA, loaded at approximately 1.6 ug RNA in each 15 ul reaction. In the second PCR, sample barcodes and 2-4 random nucleotides were introduced via the M1S primer. More than 9 million TCR beta CDR3 reads were obtained from each mother, and 2.5 million to 3.5 million reads were obtained from each child. Thymic selection similarly shapes TCR recombination output in related and unrelated pairs, with minor effect from inherited differences. Normalized repertoire overlap was always found to be slightly, but never significantly, higher in related mother-child pairs than in unrelated mother-child pairs. No persistent microchimeric T cell clones were detected, at a sensitivity of 90 to 100 clones per million clonotypes. In the study, deep NGS was used to compare the TCR beta repertoires of mothers and children, and features distinguishing related mother-child pairs from unrelated individuals were sought. On average, the children were about 10 +/- 4 years old, while the mothers were 40 +/- 4 years old. After adapters were ligated using NEBNext reagents, the libraries underwent 100+100 nt paired-end sequencing on an Illumina HiSeq 2000. To avoid cross-contamination, the mother libraries and the child libraries were prepared a month apart and sequenced in separate runs. For each donor, between 500,000 and 2,000,000 distinct TCR beta clonotypes were identified. Naive TCR beta clonotypes were estimated from low-frequency clonotypes matched to each donor's FACS-determined naive share, without sorting.

Recombination connected TRBV6-5 to TRBJ1-5, with the identity of the D gene unclear. The receptor's source is a boy aged 5-17 years in good health. Sequenced: blood. In nucleotides, the sequence is TGTGCCAGCAGCAATCGGCCAGATAGCAATCAGCCCCAGCATTTT. The encoded protein is CASSNRPDSNQPQHF.